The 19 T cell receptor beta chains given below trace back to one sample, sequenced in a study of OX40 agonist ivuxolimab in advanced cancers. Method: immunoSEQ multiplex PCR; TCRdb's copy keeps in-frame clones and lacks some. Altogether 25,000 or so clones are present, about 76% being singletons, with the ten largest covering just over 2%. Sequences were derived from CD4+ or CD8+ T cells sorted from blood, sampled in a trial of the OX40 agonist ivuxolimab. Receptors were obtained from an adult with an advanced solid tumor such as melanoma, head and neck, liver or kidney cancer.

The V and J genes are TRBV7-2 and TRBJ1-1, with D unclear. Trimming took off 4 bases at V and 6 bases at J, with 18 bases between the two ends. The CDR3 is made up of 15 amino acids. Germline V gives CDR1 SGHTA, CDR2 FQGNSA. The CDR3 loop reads CASSWRTGVKSEAFF. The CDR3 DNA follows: TGTGCCAGCAGCTGGAGGACCGGAGTGAAGTCTGAAGCTTTCTTT.

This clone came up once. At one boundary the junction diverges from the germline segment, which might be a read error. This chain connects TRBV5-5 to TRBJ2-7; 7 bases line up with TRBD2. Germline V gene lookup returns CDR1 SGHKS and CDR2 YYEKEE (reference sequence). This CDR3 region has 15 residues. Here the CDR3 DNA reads TGTGCCAGAAGCTTGGAAGCTAGCGGCTCCTACGAGCAGTACTTC. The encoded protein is CARSLEASGSYEQYF.

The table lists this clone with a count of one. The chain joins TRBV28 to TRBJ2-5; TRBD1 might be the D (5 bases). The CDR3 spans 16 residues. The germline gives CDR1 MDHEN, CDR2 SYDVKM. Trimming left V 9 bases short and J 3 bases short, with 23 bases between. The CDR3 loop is CASLQAGHKGKETQYF. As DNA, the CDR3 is TGTGCCAGTTTACAGGCAGGACATAAGGGGAAAGAGACCCAGTACTTC.

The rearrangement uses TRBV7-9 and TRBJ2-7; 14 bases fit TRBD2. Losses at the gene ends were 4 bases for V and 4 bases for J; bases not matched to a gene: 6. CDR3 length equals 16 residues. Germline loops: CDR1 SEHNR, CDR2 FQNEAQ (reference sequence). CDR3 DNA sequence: TGTGCCAGCAGCTCCGGACTAGCGGGGGGTACATACGAGCAGTACTTC. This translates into CASSSGLAGGTYEQYF. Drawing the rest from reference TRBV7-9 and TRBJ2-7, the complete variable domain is DTGVSQNPRHKITKRGQNVTFRCDPISEHNRLYWYRQTLGQGPEFLTYFQNEAQLEKSRLLSDRFSAERPKGSFSTLEIQRTEQGDSAMYLCASSSGLAGGTYEQYFGPGTRLTVT.

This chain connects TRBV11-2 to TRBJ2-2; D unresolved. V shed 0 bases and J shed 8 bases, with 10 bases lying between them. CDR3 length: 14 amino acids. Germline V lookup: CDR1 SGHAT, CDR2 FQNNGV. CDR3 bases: TGTGCCAGCAGCTTAGATCTAATCTCAGGGGAGCTGTTTTTT. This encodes CASSLDLISGELFF. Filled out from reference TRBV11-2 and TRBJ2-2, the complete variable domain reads EAGVAQSPRYKIIEKRQSVAFWCNPISGHATLYWYQQILGQGPKLLIQFQNNGVVDDSQLPKDRFSAERLKGVDSTLKIQPAKLEDSAVYLCASSLDLISGELFFGEGSRLTVL.

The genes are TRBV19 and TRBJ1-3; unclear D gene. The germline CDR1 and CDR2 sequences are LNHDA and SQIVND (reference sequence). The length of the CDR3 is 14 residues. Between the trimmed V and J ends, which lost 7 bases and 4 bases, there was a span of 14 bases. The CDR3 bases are TGTGCCAGTATCGACATGGAACTGGGAAACACCATATATTTT. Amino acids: CASIDMELGNTIYF.

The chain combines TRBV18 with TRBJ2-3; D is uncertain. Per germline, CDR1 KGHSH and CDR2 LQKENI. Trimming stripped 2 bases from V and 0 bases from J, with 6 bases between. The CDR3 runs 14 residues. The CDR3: CASSPSRSTDTQYF. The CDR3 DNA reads TGTGCCAGCTCACCATCCCGGAGCACAGATACGCAGTATTTT.

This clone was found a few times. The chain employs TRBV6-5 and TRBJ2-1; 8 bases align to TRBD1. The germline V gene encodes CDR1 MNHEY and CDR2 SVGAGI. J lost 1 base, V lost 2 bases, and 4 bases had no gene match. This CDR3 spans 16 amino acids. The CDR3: CASSYHRGESYNEQFF. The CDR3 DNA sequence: TGTGCCAGCAGTTACCACAGGGGGGAGTCCTACAATGAGCAGTTCTTC.

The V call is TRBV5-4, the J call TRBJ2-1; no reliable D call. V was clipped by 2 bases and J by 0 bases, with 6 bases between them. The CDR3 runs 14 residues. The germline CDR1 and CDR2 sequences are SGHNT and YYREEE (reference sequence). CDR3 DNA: TGTGCCAGCAGCTTATCGAGCTCCTACAATGAGCAGTTCTTC. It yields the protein CASSLSSSYNEQFF.

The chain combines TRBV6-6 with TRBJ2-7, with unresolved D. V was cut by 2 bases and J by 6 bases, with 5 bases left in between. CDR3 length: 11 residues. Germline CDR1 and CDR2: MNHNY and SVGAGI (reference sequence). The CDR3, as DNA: TGTGCCAGCAGTTACGCAGTCGAGCAGTACTTC. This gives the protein CASSYAVEQYF.

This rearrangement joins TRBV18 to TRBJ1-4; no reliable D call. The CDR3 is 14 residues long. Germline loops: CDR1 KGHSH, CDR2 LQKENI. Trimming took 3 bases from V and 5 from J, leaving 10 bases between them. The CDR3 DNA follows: TGTGCCAGCTCACCGTTTCAGGCAAATGAAAAACTGTTTTTT. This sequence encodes CASSPFQANEKLFF.

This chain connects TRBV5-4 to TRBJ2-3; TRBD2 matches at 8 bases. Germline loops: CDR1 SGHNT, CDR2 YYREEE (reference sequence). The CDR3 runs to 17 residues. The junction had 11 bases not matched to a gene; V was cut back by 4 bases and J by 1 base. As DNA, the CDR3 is TGTGCCAGCAGCCTGACGAAACTAGCGGAAGGCACAGATACGCAGTATTTT. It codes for CASSLTKLAEGTDTQYF.

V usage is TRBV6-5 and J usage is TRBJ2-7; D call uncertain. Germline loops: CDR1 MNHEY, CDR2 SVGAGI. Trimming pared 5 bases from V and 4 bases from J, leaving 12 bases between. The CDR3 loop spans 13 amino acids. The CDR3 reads CASSQGTTYEQYF. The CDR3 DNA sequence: TGTGCCAGCAGTCAAGGTACTACGTACGAGCAGTACTTC.

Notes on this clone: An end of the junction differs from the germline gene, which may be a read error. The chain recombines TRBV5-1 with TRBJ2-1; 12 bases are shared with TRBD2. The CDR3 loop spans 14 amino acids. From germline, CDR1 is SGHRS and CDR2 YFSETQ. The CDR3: CASSGTSGFNEQLF. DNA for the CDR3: TGCGCCAGCAGCGGGACTAGCGGGTTCAATGAGCAGCTCTTC.

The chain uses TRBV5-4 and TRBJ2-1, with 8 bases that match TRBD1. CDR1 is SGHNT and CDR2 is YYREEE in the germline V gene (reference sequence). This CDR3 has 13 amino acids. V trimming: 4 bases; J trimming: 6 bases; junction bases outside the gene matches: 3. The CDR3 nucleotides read TGTGCCAGCAGCCTACAGGGGGTCAATGAGCAGTTCTTC. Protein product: CASSLQGVNEQFF.

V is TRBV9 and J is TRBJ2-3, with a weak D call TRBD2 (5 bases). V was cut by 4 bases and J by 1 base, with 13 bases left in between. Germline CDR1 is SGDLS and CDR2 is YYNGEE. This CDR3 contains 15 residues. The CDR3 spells CASSPGHGGTDTQYF. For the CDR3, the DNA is TGTGCCAGCAGCCCCGGCCACGGGGGCACAGATACGCAGTATTTT. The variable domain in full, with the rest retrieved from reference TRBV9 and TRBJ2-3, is DSGVTQTPKHLITATGQRVTLRCSPRSGDLSVYWYQQSLDQGLQFLIQYYNGEERAKGNILERFSAQQFPDLHSELNLSSLELGDSALYFCASSPGHGGTDTQYFGPGTRLTVL.

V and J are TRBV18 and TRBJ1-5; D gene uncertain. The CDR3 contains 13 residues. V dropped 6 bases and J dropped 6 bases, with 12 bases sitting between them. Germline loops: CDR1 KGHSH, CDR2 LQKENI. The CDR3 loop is CASSPEEVQPQHF. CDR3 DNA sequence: TGTGCCAGCTCTCCGGAGGAGGTTCAGCCCCAGCATTTT.

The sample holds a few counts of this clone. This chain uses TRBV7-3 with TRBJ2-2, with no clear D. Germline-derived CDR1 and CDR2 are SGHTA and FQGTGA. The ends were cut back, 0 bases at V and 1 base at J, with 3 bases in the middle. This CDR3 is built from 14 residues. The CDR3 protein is CASSLTMNTGELFF. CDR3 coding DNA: TGTGCCAGCAGCTTAACGATGAACACCGGGGAGCTGTTTTTT.

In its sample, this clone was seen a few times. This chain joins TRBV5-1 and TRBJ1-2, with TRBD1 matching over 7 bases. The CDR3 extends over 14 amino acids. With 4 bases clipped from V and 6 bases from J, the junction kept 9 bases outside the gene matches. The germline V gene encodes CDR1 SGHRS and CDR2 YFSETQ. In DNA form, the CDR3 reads TGCGCCAGCAGCAACAGGGGTCGGTCAGATGGCTACACCTTC. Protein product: CASSNRGRSDGYTF. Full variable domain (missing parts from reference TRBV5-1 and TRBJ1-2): KAGVTQTPRYLIKTRGQQVTLSCSPISGHRSVSWYQQTPGQGLQFLFEYFSETQRNKGNFPGRFSGRQFSNSRSEMNVSTLELGDSALYLCASSNRGRSDGYTFGSGTRLTVV.